This record concerns one T cell receptor (beta chain) sequence. Source study methods: Estimates of nucleated cell counts were drawn from the amplification of reference gene primers. Only in-frame clones appear in the TCRdb table, and some are missing; sequencing was by immunoSEQ multiplex PCR. D and trimming come from the DNA, and the V and J calls and clone size come from that table. The data show 270,000 or so clones, with around 90% seen just once and about 2.5% held by the top ten. V was clipped by 3 bases and J by 2 bases, with 16 bases between them. This CDR3 is 16 amino acids long. Germline V gene lookup returns CDR1 LGHNA and CDR2 YNFKEQ. These data originate in a study of blood T cell repertoires in COVID-19.

The chain joins TRBV4-2 to TRBJ2-5; TRBD2 might be the D (6 bases). This sequence was found in a woman in her forties with acute COVID-19. Sequencing used PBMCs or T cells enriched from blood (not recorded which). The CDR3 reads CASSHAGTSGQETQYF. In nucleotides, the CDR3 is TGTGCCAGCAGCCATGCGGGGACTTCAGGTCAAGAGACCCAGTACTTC.